The 28 T cell receptor beta chains reported below all come from one sample, sequenced in a study of blood T cell repertoires in COVID-19. TCRdb's table, derived via immunoSEQ multiplex PCR, lists solely in-frame clones and lacks some. The sample includes roughly 160,000 clones, approximately 91% of them seen just once. The sample taken for sequencing was peripheral blood. These receptors were collected from a man aged 18-30 years with acute or convalescent COVID-19.

V and J are TRBV29-1 and TRBJ1-2, with TRBD1 identical over 11 bases. The CDR3 is 14 amino acids. V lost 6 bases, J lost 4 bases, and 7 bases stayed unmatched. The germline gives CDR1 SQVTM, CDR2 ANQGSEA. This chain's CDR3 is CSVPGQGGFYGYTF. The CDR3 coding sequence is TGCAGCGTGCCGGGACAGGGGGGTTTCTATGGCTACACCTTC. The variable domain in full, with the rest retrieved from reference TRBV29-1 and TRBJ1-2, is SAVISQKPSRDICQRGTSLTIQCQVDSQVTMMFWYRQQPGQSLTLIATANQGSEATYESGFVIDKFPISRPNLTFSTLTVSNMSPEDSSIYLCSVPGQGGFYGYTFGSGTRLTVV.

The chain links TRBV21-1 to TRBJ1-1. TRBV21-1 is an annotated pseudogene. CDR3 length equals 14 residues. The chain's CDR3 is CASRVRGADTEAFF. CDR3 coding DNA: TGTGCCAGCAGGGTGCGGGGCGCGGACACTGAAGCTTTCTTT.

This clone was counted a single time. The chain has TRBV29-1 and TRBJ2-2; a possible D gene is TRBD1 (5 bases). Germline lookup yields CDR1 SQVTM and CDR2 ANQGSEA. The CDR3 is made up of 13 amino acids. The V end was cut by 7 bases, the J end by 6 bases, with 15 bases between. CDR3 protein: CSGGTGGAGELFF. The DNA for the CDR3 is TGCAGCGGGGGAACAGGTGGGGCCGGGGAGCTGTTTTTT.

The chain recombines TRBV19 with TRBJ1-6, with a tentative D call TRBD1 (6 bases). V was shortened by 4 bases and J by 9 bases, with 10 bases between the two germline ends. CDR3 length: 13 amino acids. The germline V gene has CDR1 LNHDA and CDR2 SQIVND (reference sequence). The CDR3 DNA reads as TGTGCCAGTAGTACCCGGACAGTTTCACCCCTCCACTTT. Its translation is CASSTRTVSPLHF. Complete variable domain (other parts from reference TRBV19 and TRBJ1-6): DGGITQSPKYLFRKEGQNVTLSCEQNLNHDAMYWYRQDPGQGLRLIYYSQIVNDFQKGDIAEGYSVSREKKESFPLTVTSAQKNPTAFYLCASSTRTVSPLHFGNGTRLTVT.

This chain connects TRBV13 to TRBJ1-1; TRBD1 agrees at 7 bases. V was clipped by 6 bases and J by 5 bases; unmatched bases: 6. The germline gives CDR1 PRHDT, CDR2 FYEKMQ (reference sequence). The CDR3 consists of 13 residues. CDR3: CASRRQGYTEAFF. The CDR3 DNA sequence: TGTGCCAGCAGGAGACAGGGATATACTGAAGCTTTCTTT.

V gene TRBV24-1 combines with J gene TRBJ2-1, with TRBD2 identical over 7 bases. This CDR3 contains 14 residues. The V segment lost 2 bases and the J segment 10 bases; nucleotides outside the gene matches: 7. Germline V lookup: CDR1 KGHDR, CDR2 SFDVKD. Here the CDR3 reads CATSDSGTIGEQFF. In DNA, the CDR3 is TGTGCCACCAGTGATTCTGGGACTATCGGGGAGCAGTTCTTC.

The sample holds a few counts of this clone. V and J are TRBV7-8 and TRBJ2-4, with 11 bases that match TRBD1. This CDR3 contains 17 residues. V was clipped by 5 bases and J by 0 bases; unmatched bases: 6. Germline V gene sequence: CDR1 SGHVS, CDR2 FQNEAQ. CDR3 in DNA: TGTGCCAGCAGCCCTTGGGACAGGGGGTTAGCCAAAAACATTCAGTACTTC. Translating gives CASSPWDRGLAKNIQYF.

This rearrangement joins TRBV6-2 or TRBV6-3 to TRBJ2-3; a possible D gene is TRBD2 (6 bases). CDR1 is MNHEY and CDR2 is SVGEGT in the germline V gene. Trimming took 5 bases from V and 0 from J, leaving 27 bases between them. This CDR3 has 20 amino acids. CDR3 residues: CASSPHLLAEYRSSTDTQYF. In DNA, the CDR3 is TGTGCCAGCAGTCCCCACCTACTAGCAGAATATCGGTCTAGCACAGATACGCAGTATTTT.

The chain carries TRBV1 and TRBJ2-7; the table's D gene call, TRBD2, was not cross checked with the DNA. TRBV1 represents a pseudogene. This CDR3 has 12 amino acids. CDR3 nucleotides: TGCACCAGCAGCCAAGATATATGCGAGCAGTACTTC. Translating it yields CTSSQDICEQYF.

V usage is TRBV3-1 (or the pseudogene TRBV3-2) and J usage is TRBJ1-2; D unclear. The CDR3 is 14 residues long. Germline V gene sequence: CDR1 LGHDT, CDR2 YNNKEL (reference sequence). Trimming removed 1 base from V and 0 bases from J, with 6 bases in between. The CDR3 sequence: CASSQGGTNYGYTF. The DNA for the CDR3 is TGTGCCAGCAGCCAAGGAGGGACTAACTATGGCTACACCTTC.

This sequence joins TRBV18 and TRBJ1-1; tentatively, D is TRBD1 (6 bases). There are 18 residues in the CDR3. Germline CDR1 and CDR2: KGHSH and LQKENI. Trimming cost V 1 base and J 0 bases, with 18 bases left between them. The CDR3 sequence is CASSPQSTGGLLNTEAFF. For the CDR3, the DNA is TGTGCCAGCTCACCACAGAGCACCGGGGGGCTGTTGAACACTGAAGCTTTCTTT.

The genes are TRBV6-6 and TRBJ2-1, with 8 bases fitting TRBD2. With 2 bases clipped from V and 6 bases from J, the junction kept 6 bases outside the gene matches. The CDR3 spans 15 residues. Germline values: CDR1 MNHNY, CDR2 SVGAGI (reference sequence). The CDR3 DNA reads as TGTGCCAGCAGTTACCCCGGGACTAGTGGCAATGAGCAGTTCTTC. Amino acid sequence: CASSYPGTSGNEQFF.

The chain links TRBV7-9 to TRBJ1-2; D might be TRBD1 (5 bases). Germline CDR1 and CDR2: SEHNR and FQNEAQ (reference sequence). Trimming left V 5 bases short and J 7 bases short, with 14 bases between. CDR3 length equals 13 residues. CDR3: CASSPAGQFGYTF. In DNA, the CDR3 is TGTGCCAGCAGCCCAGCGGGGCAGTTTGGCTACACCTTC.

CDR3 sequence (DNA): TGCGCCAGCAGCACTCGGACAGGGGTTGCAGATACGCAGTATTTT. It codes for CASSTRTGVADTQYF. V and J are TRBV5-1 and TRBJ2-3; 9 bases are shared with TRBD1. Germline V lookup: CDR1 SGHRS, CDR2 YFSETQ. The CDR3 contains 15 residues. Unmatched junction bases numbered 7, after V lost 4 bases and J lost 4 bases.

This chain connects TRBV19 to TRBJ2-1; TRBD2 matches at 7 bases. This CDR3 is 15 amino acids long. Trimming removed 3 bases from V and 8 bases from J; junction bases left unmatched: 10. Germline loops: CDR1 LNHDA, CDR2 SQIVND (reference sequence). The CDR3 bases are TGTGCCAGTAGTATCCAGCGGGGAGACGCATATGAGCAGTTCTTC. As protein: CASSIQRGDAYEQFF. The full variable domain, rest sourced from reference TRBV19 and TRBJ2-1, is DGGITQSPKYLFRKEGQNVTLSCEQNLNHDAMYWYRQDPGQGLRLIYYSQIVNDFQKGDIAEGYSVSREKKESFPLTVTSAQKNPTAFYLCASSIQRGDAYEQFFGPGTRLTVL.

The chain employs TRBV5-5 and TRBJ2-7; the D gene is possibly TRBD1 (6 bases). V was shortened by 0 bases and J by 3 bases, with 13 bases between the two germline ends. The CDR3 covers 15 residues. Germline V gene sequence: CDR1 SGHKS, CDR2 YYEKEE (reference sequence). CDR3 loop: CASSLALGQSYEQYF. The CDR3 DNA reads TGTGCCAGCAGCTTGGCATTAGGACAGAGCTACGAGCAGTACTTC.

This clone was seen more than once but under ten times. The chain employs TRBV6-1 and TRBJ1-2, with TRBD1 as a possible D gene (6 bases). This CDR3 contains 13 residues. The V gene lost 1 base and the J gene lost 7 bases, with 10 bases spanning the gap. Germline V gives CDR1 MNHNS, CDR2 SASEGT. CDR3 residues: CASSEDRVGGYTF. DNA for the CDR3: TGTGCCAGCAGTGAAGACAGGGTCGGTGGCTACACCTTC.

The rearrangement links TRBV29-1 to TRBJ1-2, with D possibly matching TRBD1 (5 bases). Germline V gene lookup returns CDR1 SQVTM and CDR2 ANQGSEA. The CDR3 spans 13 residues. Trimming removed 6 bases from V and 6 bases from J, with 17 bases in between. The CDR3 DNA reads as TGCAGCGTGAACAGGTGGGGGGTCGATGGCTACACCTTC. As protein: CSVNRWGVDGYTF.

CDR3 amino acids: CASSPGQGYNQPQHF. CDR3 nucleotide sequence: TGTGCCAGCAGCCCTGGACAGGGCTACAATCAGCCCCAGCATTTT. This chain links TRBV7-8 with TRBJ1-5, with 8 bases that match TRBD1. Germline values: CDR1 SGHVS, CDR2 FQNEAQ. V lost 5 bases to trimming and J lost 3 bases; unmatched junction nucleotides: 6. There are 15 residues in the CDR3.

The rearrangement uses TRBV13 and TRBJ1-6; TRBD1 matches at 10 bases. CDR1 and CDR2 from the germline V gene are PRHDT and FYEKMQ (reference sequence). V was clipped by 3 bases and J by 2 bases; unmatched bases: 7. The CDR3 is 18 residues long. The CDR3: CASSLSDRGLPYNSPLHF. Here the CDR3 DNA reads TGTGCCAGCAGCTTGTCAGACAGGGGGCTTCCCTATAATTCACCCCTCCACTTT.

J is TRBJ1-5 and V is TRBV6-5, with 10 positions matching TRBD1. The V gene's germline CDR1 is MNHEY and CDR2 SVGAGI. The CDR3 has 14 amino acids. V was clipped by 6 bases and J by 6 bases; unmatched bases: 5. CDR3 region: CASRPGTGVQPQHF. As DNA, the CDR3 is TGTGCCAGCAGACCCGGGACAGGGGTTCAGCCCCAGCATTTT.

The chain recombines TRBV25-1 with TRBJ1-3; TRBD1 agrees at 7 bases. Germline V CDR1 and CDR2: MGHDK, SYGVNS. The CDR3 extends over 14 amino acids. Unmatched junction bases numbered 5, after V lost 3 bases and J lost 6 bases. The CDR3 nucleotides read TGTGCCAGCAGTGACAGGGGGAATCTAAACACCATATATTTT. Its protein product is CASSDRGNLNTIYF.

The chain joins TRBV6-5 to TRBJ2-7; 9 bases agree with TRBD2. Germline V lookup: CDR1 MNHEY, CDR2 SVGAGI. Unmatched junction bases numbered 3, after V lost 2 bases and J lost 4 bases. The CDR3 consists of 14 residues. As DNA, the CDR3 is TGTGCCAGCAGTTACGAGGGACTAGCTTACGAGCAGTACTTC. Translation: CASSYEGLAYEQYF.

The chain has TRBV4-1 and TRBJ1-5; D is unresolved. The ends were cut back, 0 bases at V and 0 bases at J, with 12 bases in the middle. The CDR3 loop spans 17 amino acids. Germline CDR1 reads MGHRA; CDR2 reads YSYEKL. DNA of the CDR3: TGCGCCAGCAGCCAAGACAGCGGAACCTATAGCAATCAGCCCCAGCATTTT. Translation: CASSQDSGTYSNQPQHF.

The chain joins TRBV30 to TRBJ1-3; the D gene is possibly TRBD1 (6 bases). The CDR3 totals 15 residues. V was cut by 2 bases and J by 0 bases, with 11 bases left in between. Germline V gives CDR1 GTSNPN, CDR2 SVGIG (reference sequence). The CDR3 protein is CAWSTGILSGNTIYF. The CDR3 DNA follows: TGTGCCTGGAGTACAGGGATACTCTCTGGAAACACCATATATTTT.

The rearrangement uses TRBV27 and TRBJ1-2; weak D call: TRBD1 (6 bases). The length of the CDR3 is 14 residues. V shed 6 bases and J shed 4 bases, with 15 bases lying between them. CDR1 MNHEY and CDR2 SMNVEV come from the germline V gene (reference sequence). The DNA for the CDR3 is TGTGCCAGCAGCTTGTTACAGGGCTTCTATGGCTACACCTTC. This translates into CASSLLQGFYGYTF.

The chain recombines TRBV5-8 with TRBJ1-1; TRBD1 might be the D (6 bases). CDR1 and CDR2 (germline): SGHTS, YDEGEE. The CDR3 has 14 amino acids. V was clipped by 0 bases and J by 2 bases, with 8 bases between them. In DNA, the CDR3 is TGTGCCAGCAGCTTGGGGACAGAAAACACTGAAGCTTTCTTT. This translates into CASSLGTENTEAFF.

The V gene is TRBV20-1, the J gene TRBJ1-1; 7 bases are a match to TRBD1. CDR1 and CDR2 from the germline V gene are DFQATT and SNEGSKA (reference sequence). The CDR3 extends over 15 amino acids. V dropped 3 bases and J dropped 1; count of bases not matched to a gene: 8. The CDR3 here is CSASSGTAPNTEAFF. The CDR3 nucleotides read TGCAGTGCTAGTTCCGGGACAGCTCCGAACACTGAAGCTTTCTTT.